This is a list of T cell receptor beta chains from one sample in a study of regulatory T cells in long-lasting Graves disease. TCRdb reprocessed the multiplex PCR reads via MiXCR and lists one record per CDR3 protein. The sample contains 400,000 to 650,000 distinct CDR3 sequences, 15% to 20% of which appear only once. The data also belong to a second study, concerning T cells in Graves' hyperthyroidism and ophthalmopathy.

The source was peripheral blood mononuclear cells (PBMCs), collected at new diagnosis, from a patient treated with antithyroid drugs. The receptor set was obtained from a woman aged 35-60 years with Graves disease. Each CDR3 is given with its conserved first and last residue. The D gene is left open where the match is weak. Where a row states a size, it is once, few, many or the class of an expanded clone; other rows omit it.

CDR3 DNA	CDR3 protein	clone size	D gene	V gene	J gene
TGTGCCAGCAGCGAAGGACAGGAGTACAATCAGCCCCAGCATTTT	CASSEGQEYNQPQHF	many	TRBD1	TRBV6-1	TRBJ1-5
TGCGCCAGCAGCCAAGGCCGGGACTCTCAAGAGACCCAGTACTTC	CASSQGRDSQETQYF	few	-	TRBV4-1	TRBJ2-5
TGCAGTGCTGTGCGGGGCATCTCTGGAAACACCATATATTTT	CSAVRGISGNTIYF	-	-	TRBV20-1	TRBJ1-3
TGTGCCAGCGCTGGGAGGACTGCAACTAATGAAAAACTGTTTTTT	CASAGRTATNEKLFF	few	-	TRBV2	TRBJ1-4
TGTGCCAGCAGCTTTAGAGCGGGGCCCAATGAGCAGTTCTTC	CASSFRAGPNEQFF	-	TRBD2	TRBV7-9	TRBJ2-1
TGTGCCAGCAGTTACCTGACTAGCGGGGGGGCCAATGAGCAGTTCTTC	CASSYLTSGGANEQFF	-	TRBD2	TRBV6-9	TRBJ2-1
TGTGCCAGCAGCCCGGGTGGGGGGCACGGCTACACCTTC	CASSPGGGHGYTF	-	-	TRBV6-2/TRBV6-3	TRBJ1-2
TGTGCCAGCAGAGGAGGTAGCTCCGCGTACAATGAGCAGTTCTTC	CASRGGSSAYNEQFF	many	-	TRBV5-4	TRBJ2-1
TGTGCCAGCAGCTTAGACGGGACAAATTCACCCCTCCACTTT	CASSLDGTNSPLHF	-	-	TRBV11-3	TRBJ1-6
TGTGCCAGCTCACCCCGGGACAAGCCCTACGAGCAGTACTTC	CASSPRDKPYEQYF	many	-	TRBV18	TRBJ2-7
TGTGCCAGCAGCTCGGTTGGGAGTGAGCAGTTCTTC	CASSSVGSEQFF	many	-	TRBV5-5	TRBJ2-1
TGTGCCAGCAGCATTAGCGGGGAAGGGGGTGAGCAGTACTTC	CASSISGEGGEQYF	many	TRBD2	TRBV13	TRBJ2-7
TGTGCCAGCAGTTTGGGCAGGGGTTACCCCTACGAGCAGTACTTC	CASSLGRGYPYEQYF	many	-	TRBV12-3/TRBV12-4	TRBJ2-7
TGCAGCGTTGAAGGATTAGCGGATCGAGGCACAGATACGCAGTATTTT	CSVEGLADRGTDTQYF	-	-	TRBV29-1	TRBJ2-3
TGCGCCAGCAGCCCGGAGGGCCGGGGCGTGCAGTACTTC	CASSPEGRGVQYF	-	-	TRBV5-1	TRBJ2-7
TGTGCCAGCAGTCCCCCCCTAATGAACACTGAAGCTTTCTTT	CASSPPLMNTEAFF	many	-	TRBV2	TRBJ1-1
TGTGCCAGCAGCCTCCTGGGGGGACGACTAACGAACACTGAAGCTTTCTTT	CASSLLGGRLTNTEAFF	-	-	TRBV7-9	TRBJ1-1
TGTGCCAGCAGCTTAACCCCGGCCGAGGGCCACGAGCAGTACTTC	CASSLTPAEGHEQYF	many	-	TRBV7-3	TRBJ2-7
TGCAGTGCTTTGCCTACTAGCGGCCAATACACCGGGGAGCTGTTTTTT	CSALPTSGQYTGELFF	few	TRBD2	TRBV20-1	TRBJ2-2
TGTGCCACGGGGGGGGAGCAACGTTCCTATGAGCAGTTCTTC	CATGGEQRSYEQFF	few	TRBD2	TRBV19	TRBJ2-1
TGTGCCAGTATGTCTGGACAGGGGGTCAATCAGCCCCAGCATTTT	CASMSGQGVNQPQHF	few	TRBD1	TRBV19	TRBJ1-5
TGTGCCAGCAGCCCCGTGGGGGGCGTAGGGGCACCCCTCCACTTT	CASSPVGGVGAPLHF	once	-	TRBV27	TRBJ1-6
TGTGCCAGCAGTCGCTATTGGACGGGACGGGCGAATGAGCAGTTCTTC	CASSRYWTGRANEQFF	-	-	TRBV12-3/TRBV12-4	TRBJ2-1
TGTGCCAGCAGTTACTCGGGCGACAGGGGGCGACGCGGAAACACCATATATTTT	CASSYSGDRGRRGNTIYF	-	TRBD1	TRBV6-5	TRBJ1-3
TGTGCCAGCAGCCCAGTAGCGGGAGCCACCGGGGAGCTGTTTTTT	CASSPVAGATGELFF	-	TRBD2	TRBV11-2	TRBJ2-2
TGTGCCAGCAGCTTAGTAGCGAACACCGGGGAGCTGTTTTTT	CASSLVANTGELFF	many	-	TRBV7-2	TRBJ2-2
TGTGCCAGTAGTATGATAGGACAGGGTTCCTACGAGCAGTACTTC	CASSMIGQGSYEQYF	few	TRBD1	TRBV19	TRBJ2-7
TGTGCCAGCAGCCAAGATCCTAGCGGGGGGGCTGGAACCTACGAGCAGTACTTC	CASSQDPSGGAGTYEQYF	many	TRBD2	TRBV3-1	TRBJ2-7
TGCGCCAGCAGCTCCTCCGCCGGGGAGCTGTTTTTT	CASSSSAGELFF	few	-	TRBV5-1	TRBJ2-2